The 24 T cell receptor beta chains below all came from one sample that was sequenced in a study of blood T cell repertoires in COVID-19. Profiling relied on immunoSEQ multiplex PCR, and the TCRdb table lists in-frame clones only, not all of them. The sample contains 200,000 to 250,000 clones, around 88% of which appear only once. The specimen sequenced was peripheral blood. The receptors were sampled from a man between 18 and 29 years old with active or convalescent COVID-19.

The genes are TRBV3-1 (or the pseudogene TRBV3-2) and TRBJ1-1; D is uncertain. This CDR3 spans 15 amino acids. Deletions cut 4 bases from V and 2 bases from J, with 14 bases between. The germline gives CDR1 LGHDT, CDR2 YNNKEL (reference sequence). This CDR3 reads CASSPNRGPNTEAFF. The CDR3 bases are TGTGCCAGCAGCCCGAATCGGGGTCCCAACACTGAAGCTTTCTTT.

The chain couples TRBV6-2 or TRBV6-3 to TRBJ1-2, with 8 bases that match TRBD1. The CDR3 consists of 14 residues. Germline lookup yields CDR1 MNHEY and CDR2 SVGEGT. Trimming cost V 4 bases and J 4 bases; bases outside gene matches: 5. This CDR3 reads CASSLGTGSYGYTF. In nucleotides, the CDR3 is TGTGCCAGCAGTTTGGGGACAGGCAGCTATGGCTACACCTTC.

This chain uses TRBV11-3 with TRBJ2-7; D might be TRBD2 (6 bases). The V gene's germline CDR1 is SGHNT and CDR2 YENEEA. The CDR3 is 15 residues long. Trimming cost V 5 bases and J 4 bases, with 18 bases left between them. For the CDR3, the DNA is TGTGCCAGCAGCCTCCATGTGGGAGGCGAGTACGAGCAGTACTTC. Residues: CASSLHVGGEYEQYF.

The chain joins TRBV12-5 to TRBJ2-1; tentatively, D is TRBD1 (5 bases). The CDR3 totals 14 residues. The V end was cut by 3 bases, the J end by 3 bases, with 9 bases between. Germline V gene lookup returns CDR1 LGHNT and CDR2 FRNRAP. This chain's CDR3 is CASGFFGHYNEQFF. CDR3 DNA sequence: TGTGCTAGTGGTTTTTTTGGACACTACAATGAGCAGTTCTTC.

The chain has TRBV4-2 and TRBJ2-3, with 8 positions matching TRBD1. The CDR3 spans 14 residues. CDR1 and CDR2 (germline): LGHNA, YNFKEQ. J gave up 4 bases and V 4 bases, and 4 bases lay outside the gene matches. CDR3 protein: CASSPGTGSDTQYF. The CDR3 DNA follows: TGTGCCAGCAGCCCCGGGACAGGATCAGATACGCAGTATTTT.

The chain uses TRBV10-1 and TRBJ2-2, with a weak D call TRBD2 (5 bases). Trimming left V 0 bases short and J 5 bases short, with 13 bases between. Germline V CDR1 and CDR2: WNHNN, SYGVQD (reference sequence). The CDR3 has 16 amino acids. The DNA for the CDR3 is TGCGCCAGCAGTGAGTCTCGGGGTGAAAGGACCGGGGAGCTGTTTTTT. This translates into CASSESRGERTGELFF.

The chain carries TRBV5-1 and TRBJ1-1; maybe TRBD1 (6 bases). V gave up 2 bases and J gave up 7 bases, with 15 bases separating them. The CDR3 is 14 amino acids. Germline V gene data show CDR1 as SGHRS and CDR2 as YFSETQ. CDR3 nucleotide sequence: TGCGCCAGCAGCTTCCTGAGGGGGTTTGATGAAGCTTTCTTT. It codes for CASSFLRGFDEAFF.

V and J are TRBV11-2 and TRBJ2-3; 12 nucleotides align to TRBD2. Losses at the gene ends were 1 base for V and 2 bases for J; bases not matched to a gene: 7. Germline loops: CDR1 SGHAT, CDR2 FQNNGV. The CDR3 spans 18 residues. CDR3 DNA sequence: TGTGCCAGCAGCTTAGCAGTTTGGACTAGCGGGGACACAGATACGCAGTATTTT. It translates to CASSLAVWTSGDTDTQYF.

CDR3 DNA: TGCGCCAGCAGTCCGAAGACAGGGATGGGTGAAAAACTGTTTTTT. It encodes CASSPKTGMGEKLFF. The genes are TRBV5-1 and TRBJ1-4; TRBD1 agrees at 7 bases. V shed 5 bases, J shed 7 bases, and the junction held 11 bases outside the gene matches. Germline CDR1 reads SGHRS; CDR2 reads YFSETQ. This CDR3 is 15 amino acids long.

CDR3 protein: CASSFTGTSPWGEQFF. CDR3 in DNA: TGTGCCAGCAGTTTTACCGGGACTAGCCCCTGGGGTGAGCAGTTCTTC. The genes are TRBV28 and TRBJ2-1; 9 bases are a match to TRBD2. The CDR3 length is 16 residues. The germline V gene has CDR1 MDHEN and CDR2 SYDVKM. Trimming cost V 3 bases and J 9 bases; bases outside gene matches: 12.

The chain employs TRBV14 and TRBJ2-7, with D possibly being TRBD1 (6 bases). Trimming removed 2 bases at V and 10 bases at J, with 9 bases between. This CDR3 is 11 amino acids long. The germline gives CDR1 SGHDN, CDR2 FVKESK. The CDR3 nucleotides are TGTGCCAGCAGCCAATGGGGGCCCCAGTACTTC. Translated, it gives CASSQWGPQYF. The full variable domain, with the rest looked up from reference TRBV14 and TRBJ2-7, is EAGVTQFPSHSVIEKGQTVTLRCDPISGHDNLYWYRRVMGKEIKFLLHFVKESKQDESGMPNNRFLAERTGGTYSTLKVQPAELEDSGVYFCASSQWGPQYFGPGTRLTVT.

The chain uses TRBV4-2 and TRBJ1-4; the D gene is possibly TRBD1 (6 bases). This CDR3 is 15 amino acids long. CDR1 is LGHNA and CDR2 is YNFKEQ in the germline V gene. Between the trimmed V and J ends, which lost 0 bases and 6 bases, there was a span of 11 bases. As DNA, the CDR3 is TGTGCCAGCAGCCAAGATCTGGGGGCGGATGAAAAACTGTTTTTT. This gives the protein CASSQDLGADEKLFF.

The chain combines TRBV27 with TRBJ1-6, with D possibly matching TRBD1 (6 bases). V lost 5 bases to trimming and J lost 10 bases, with 18 bases between them. This CDR3 spans 15 amino acids. Germline CDR1 is MNHEY and CDR2 is SMNVEV (reference sequence). The CDR3: CASSLRGAKGSPLHF. The CDR3 bases are TGTGCCAGCAGTCTCCGGGGGGCGAAGGGATCACCCCTCCACTTT.

This clone was recorded only once. The V and J genes are TRBV2 and TRBJ1-1; TRBD1 matches 12 bases. This CDR3 region has 14 residues. Germline CDR1 reads SNHLY; CDR2 reads FYNNEI. The ends lost 6 bases at V and 6 bases at J; junction bases unmatched: 5. The CDR3 coding sequence is TGTGCCAGCAGGAAGGGACAGGGGGCATCTGAAGCTTTCTTT. It translates to CASRKGQGASEAFF.

The chain is built from TRBV10-3 and TRBJ2-7, with TRBD1 identical over 11 bases. Germline values: CDR1 ENHRY, CDR2 SYGVKD. V lost 6 bases to trimming and J lost 5 bases; unmatched junction nucleotides: 9. The CDR3 extends over 15 amino acids. CDR3 residues: CAISNPGQGEHEQYF. In DNA form, the CDR3 reads TGTGCCATCAGCAACCCGGGACAGGGGGAACACGAGCAGTACTTC.

J is TRBJ2-5 and V is TRBV13, with 7 bases lining up with TRBD2. Germline CDR1 PRHDT, CDR2 FYEKMQ (reference sequence). This CDR3 contains 15 residues. V shed 5 bases and J 4 bases; nucleotides not matched to a gene: 10. For the CDR3, the DNA is TGTGCCAGCAGCCCAACCCCCGGGGGGAGAGAGACCCAGTACTTC. It translates to CASSPTPGGRETQYF.

This clone has a handful of counts. This chain connects TRBV2 to TRBJ1-1; TRBD1 aligns across 7 bases. J lost 0 bases, V lost 8 bases, and 6 bases had no gene match. Germline-derived CDR1 and CDR2 are SNHLY and FYNNEI. The CDR3 is 14 residues long. This chain's CDR3 is CASRDSAMNTEAFF. CDR3 coding DNA: TGTGCCAGCCGGGACAGTGCGATGAACACTGAAGCTTTCTTT.

The chain uses TRBV5-1 and TRBJ2-7; D is uncertain. Germline loops: CDR1 SGHRS, CDR2 YFSETQ. V was clipped by 0 bases and J by 4 bases, with 5 bases between them. This CDR3 has 12 amino acids. The CDR3 nucleotides read TGCGCCAGCAGCTTGGGAGGATACGAGCAGTACTTC. Encoded protein: CASSLGGYEQYF.

As DNA, the CDR3 is TGCGCCAGCAGTGAAGGGGTCACAGATACGCAGTATTTT. Translating gives CASSEGVTDTQYF. V gene TRBV10-1 combines with J gene TRBJ2-3; tentative D call: TRBD1 (5 bases). The CDR3 spans 13 residues. The V gene's germline CDR1 is WNHNN and CDR2 SYGVQD (reference sequence). With 3 bases removed from V and 2 bases from J, the gap between germline ends came to 6 bases.

The J gene is TRBJ1-4, the V gene TRBV10-1; D gene ambiguous. This CDR3 is 17 amino acids long. Trimming stripped 3 bases from V and 3 bases from J, with 17 bases between. CDR1 is WNHNN and CDR2 is SYGVQD in the germline V gene (reference sequence). The CDR3 protein is CASSDGTAGTSNEKLFF. As DNA, the CDR3 is TGCGCCAGCAGTGACGGTACGGCAGGTACATCTAATGAAAAACTGTTTTTT.

This rearrangement joins TRBV19 to TRBJ1-1; unclear D gene. V lost 7 bases and J 2 bases, leaving 11 bases between the germline ends. Germline V lookup: CDR1 LNHDA, CDR2 SQIVND (reference sequence). The CDR3 has 13 amino acids. The CDR3 sequence is CASTNKVNTEAFF. In DNA form, the CDR3 reads TGTGCCAGTACCAACAAAGTAAACACTGAAGCTTTCTTT.

The chain couples TRBV11-2 to TRBJ1-3, with D possibly being TRBD1 (5 bases). Trimming took off 5 bases at V and 4 bases at J, with 18 bases between the two ends. The length of the CDR3 is 16 residues. The V gene's germline CDR1 is SGHAT and CDR2 FQNNGV. The CDR3 DNA follows: TGTGCCAGCAGCGCCGGAAGGGGCTCTGGGGGAAACACCATATATTTT. This encodes CASSAGRGSGGNTIYF.

This chain links TRBV27 with TRBJ2-7; 9 bases line up with TRBD1. This CDR3 has 14 residues. Trimming removed 5 bases from V and 4 bases from J; junction bases left unmatched: 6. The germline V gene encodes CDR1 MNHEY and CDR2 SMNVEV (reference sequence). The CDR3: CASSGDRVPYEQYF. DNA for the CDR3: TGTGCCAGCAGTGGGGACAGGGTACCATACGAGCAGTACTTC.

The J gene is TRBJ2-6, the V gene TRBV24-1; the match to TRBD1 covers 7 bases. CDR3 length equals 18 residues. The V and J ends lost 4 bases and 0 bases, in that order; junction bases with no gene match: 8. Germline V CDR1 and CDR2: KGHDR, SFDVKD. The CDR3 DNA is TGTGCCACCAGTGAGCTGGGACAGCTTTTCTCTGGGGCCAACGTCCTGACTTTC. Residues: CATSELGQLFSGANVLTF.